The clone carrying this T cell receptor beta chain was observed a few times. The data stem from a study of T cells in Graves' hyperthyroidism and ophthalmopathy. Germline trimming cut 3 bases from V and 4 bases from J; bases unmatched to any gene: 5. The CDR3 is 14 residues long. Germline CDR1 is SGHRS and CDR2 is YFSETQ. Amplified TCR beta CDR3 regions came from RNA transcripts. The TCR CDR3 was amplified in a first-round RT-PCR using the HTBI primer set. TCRdb passed the multiplex PCR reads through MiXCR, listing each CDR3 protein once. The table includes hundreds of thousands of distinct CDR3 sequences, 12% to 15% detected once.

The chain employs TRBV5-1 and TRBJ2-5; 8 bases fit TRBD1. Sequencing was done on a sample of blood. The clonotype was recovered from a woman between 18 and 30 years old with Graves' hyperthyroidism. Here the CDR3 DNA reads TGCGCCAGCAGCTCTGGGACAGGAGGAGAGACCCAGTACTTC. Its translation is CASSSGTGGETQYF.